This T cell receptor beta chain was sequenced in a study of identical twins (dated by TCRdb to 2016 to 2017). As for the study more broadly: TCR alpha and beta repertoires from monozygotic twins, unrelated adults of various ages and cord blood were deep-sequenced to test whether fetal clonotypes persist. To rule out contamination, the twin experiments were replicated at different times with different library preparation protocols.

Libraries came from 5' RACE. The sequencer was an Illumina HiSeq 2000. Template switching introduced a universal primer binding site; the final cDNA contained a unique molecular identifier, enabling accurate counting of TCR cDNA molecules. First-strand cDNA for TCR alpha and beta chains was synthesized from specific primers in the conserved constant-segment region. To control for contamination, every cDNA library was double barcoded, receiving both a SMART-Mk sample barcode and Illumina barcodes. Two successive PCR steps introduced TruSeq adapter sequences along with Illumina sample barcodes. TCR alpha and beta cDNA libraries were sequenced on the Illumina HiSeq platform with custom primers. In the paper's pipeline: Unique molecular identifiers were extracted from raw reads with MiGEC, and CDR3 positions were determined with MiXCR. For each individual, recombination models were inferred using an EM algorithm with the repgenHMM and IGoR tools. The tcR package in R was used for shared clonotype analysis, with sharing normalized by the product of cloneset sizes. Out-of-frame nonproductive sequences were analyzed to study raw recombination free of thymic and clonal selection effects. Using fastp trimming at Q25 and MiXCR clonotype assembly, TCRdb reanalyzed the public sequencing data and kept in-frame beta chains. Rows are combined by CDR3 protein, so each entry shows the most common genes and DNA. V and J calls and clone size were set by TCRdb, not the authors. For this sample the table gives about 390,000 distinct CDR3 sequences, of which 9% were detected only once. The top ten hold more than 8% of the sample.

Every donor in the study was a healthy Caucasian. Three unrelated non-twin adults were also sequenced: a male aged 18 to 30, a male aged 50 to 60 and a female aged 50 to 60. Miltenyi CD45RO+ enrichment and human naive T-cell isolation kits were used to isolate memory (CD45RO+) and naive T cells from PBMC. The research as a whole found: The excess sharing between twins in beta out-of-frame sequences was weaker because fewer shared sequences reduced the signal-to-noise ratio. Compared with coincidental sharing between unrelated individuals, an excess of low generation-probability sequences was observed among out-of-frame TCR alpha sequences shared between twins. Because the same donors could not be followed over many years, the conclusions depended on cross-sectional statistical analysis. Zero-insertion analyses could be partly confounded by invariant T cells such as MAIT and iNKT, though diverse VJ usage argued against such confounding for most clonotypes. In monozygotic twins, out-of-frame TCR alpha sharing was systematically underestimated by recombination models, although the models agreed with sharing between unrelated individuals. Fewer insertions were carried by abundant cord blood beta clonotypes, a similar but weaker trend appeared in young adult naive repertoires, and no such trend appeared in memory repertoires.

This clonotype has a count of ten or more. Its antigen specificity is not known. Qualities for individual bases were not recorded, and no much larger clone is one base off. This clonotype originated in a woman between 50 and 59 years old in good health. The sequencing input was naive T cells sorted from blood. The cell subset or site label, as the study defines it: cells isolated with a human naive T-cell isolation kit.

The DNA sequence is given as TGTGCCAGCCGAGGGCAGAATTCATACGAGCAGTACTTC. The encoded protein is CASRGQNSYEQYF. This sequence uses TRBV12-3 or TRBV12-4 and TRBJ2-7; TRBD2 is perhaps the D gene, given 5 matching bases. Trimming removed 8 bases from V and 4 bases from J, leaving 15 bases between the germline ends. The CDR3 spans 13 residues, from the cysteine through the phenylalanine. CDR3 DNA only is kept here, 39 bases in frame from base 1.